This T cell receptor (beta chain) was documented in a study of OX40 agonist ivuxolimab in advanced cancers. At the level of the study: Patients enrolled in dose escalation were diagnosed with hepatocellular carcinoma, melanoma, renal cell or head and neck cancer.

The method was immunoSEQ multiplex PCR; TCRdb's version includes in-frame clones alone and lacks a portion of them. The sample yields approximately 76,000 clones, 94% seen once. Findings and caveats of the study: In general, CD8+ T cells held more expanded clones than CD4+ did, on average.

Turning to this clone: The antigen remains unidentified.

V shed 8 bases, J shed 8 bases, and the junction held 14 bases outside the gene matches. This CDR3 spans 15 amino acids. Germline V CDR1 and CDR2: MNHEY, SVGAGI. This specimen was CD4+ or CD8+ T cells sorted from blood, taken in a trial of the OX40 agonist ivuxolimab. The TCR sequence derives from an adult with an advanced solid tumor such as melanoma, head and neck, liver or kidney cancer. The V call is TRBV6-5, the J call TRBJ2-1; 8 positions match TRBD2. CDR3 sequence: CASWPGTSGRDEQFF. CDR3 DNA: TGTGCCAGCTGGCCCGGGACTAGTGGTCGGGATGAGCAGTTCTTC.